This passage covers 30 T cell receptor beta chains from one sample sequenced in a study of cytomegalovirus exposure and HLA in healthy donors. 60 Vbeta and 13 Jbeta primers were used in PCR. Generated by immunoSEQ multiplex PCR, the TCRdb table keeps only in-frame clones and is missing some. The sample holds about 210,000 clones; about four fifths are singletons and the top ten take approximately 3.6%. The sequencing sample was made of PBMCs. These TCRs come from a middle-aged man in good health and CMV-seropositive.

The sample holds a few counts of this clone. The gene calls are TRBV7-3 and TRBJ2-2; 7 positions match TRBD1. This CDR3 is 14 amino acids long. The ends lost 5 bases at V and 6 bases at J; junction bases unmatched: 6. Germline CDR1 is SGHTA and CDR2 is FQGTGA. Here the CDR3 DNA reads TGTGCCAGCAGCCCCGGGACAGAGGCCGGGGAGCTGTTTTTT. This codes for CASSPGTEAGELFF.

This clone turned up a few times. The chain joins TRBV5-1 to TRBJ1-3; 7 bases match TRBD1. V shed 0 bases, J shed 2 bases, and the junction held 5 bases outside the gene matches. Per germline, CDR1 SGHRS and CDR2 YFSETQ. This CDR3 contains 16 residues. CDR3 nucleotides: TGCGCCAGCAGCTTGGTTCCCGACAGGGCTGGAAACACCATATATTTT. Its protein is CASSLVPDRAGNTIYF.

This clone came up once. This chain uses TRBV6-5 with TRBJ1-1; 8 positions agree with TRBD1. The CDR3 extends over 14 amino acids. Germline V gives CDR1 MNHEY, CDR2 SVGAGI. After removal of 7 bases from V and 1 base from J, the junction contained 5 bases not matched to a gene. The CDR3 region has the DNA TGTGCCAGCACCTCAGGGGGCGGGAACACTGAAGCTTTCTTT. It yields the protein CASTSGGGNTEAFF.

V is TRBV7-9 and J is TRBJ2-5, with a tentative D call TRBD1 (6 bases). This CDR3 spans 17 amino acids. The germline V gene has CDR1 SEHNR and CDR2 FQNEAQ (reference sequence). V dropped 5 bases and J dropped 4 bases, with 23 bases sitting between them. CDR3: CASSARRAGVGGETQYF. CDR3 in DNA: TGTGCCAGCAGCGCGCGGCGGGCAGGGGTCGGTGGAGAGACCCAGTACTTC. Drawing the rest from reference TRBV7-9 and TRBJ2-5, the complete variable domain is DTGVSQNPRHKITKRGQNVTFRCDPISEHNRLYWYRQTLGQGPEFLTYFQNEAQLEKSRLLSDRFSAERPKGSFSTLEIQRTEQGDSAMYLCASSARRAGVGGETQYFGPGTRLLVL.

The chain is built from TRBV6-1 and TRBJ2-3; 7 bases align to TRBD2. There are 12 residues in the CDR3. Germline CDR1 reads MNHNS; CDR2 reads SASEGT. The V segment lost 6 bases and the J segment 6 bases; nucleotides outside the gene matches: 3. CDR3 coding DNA: TGTGCCAGCAGGCGACTAGCCGATACGCAGTATTTT. This codes for CASRRLADTQYF.

The V call is TRBV5-1, the J call TRBJ1-1, with 10 bases fitting TRBD1. Germline values: CDR1 SGHRS, CDR2 YFSETQ. The junction had 11 bases not matched to a gene; V was cut back by 4 bases and J by 5 bases. The CDR3 has 16 residues. The CDR3 here is CASSPQTGGALTEAFF. CDR3 DNA sequence: TGCGCCAGCAGCCCCCAGACAGGGGGCGCGTTGACTGAAGCTTTCTTT.

This chain links TRBV29-1 with TRBJ1-1, with unresolved D. The V gene's germline CDR1 is SQVTM and CDR2 ANQGSEA. With 3 bases removed from V and 1 base from J, the gap between germline ends came to 12 bases. The CDR3 length is 14 residues. The CDR3 coding sequence is TGCAGCGTTGAGCGTCGTCAGGCGAACACTGAAGCTTTCTTT. Protein sequence: CSVERRQANTEAFF. Supplemented by reference TRBV29-1 and TRBJ1-1, the full variable domain reads SAVISQKPSRDICQRGTSLTIQCQVDSQVTMMFWYRQQPGQSLTLIATANQGSEATYESGFVIDKFPISRPNLTFSTLTVSNMSPEDSSIYLCSVERRQANTEAFFGQGTRLTVV.

This clone was seen a few times. This chain links TRBV27 with TRBJ1-5; D gene unclear. Trimming cost V 2 bases and J 4 bases, with 6 bases left between them. This CDR3 has 13 residues. Germline V CDR1 and CDR2: MNHEY, SMNVEV (reference sequence). CDR3 loop: CASSLRRNQPQHF. As DNA, the CDR3 is TGTGCCAGCAGTTTACGCAGGAATCAGCCCCAGCATTTT.

The rearrangement uses TRBV6-1 and TRBJ2-1; 7 bases are a match to TRBD2. CDR3 length: 15 residues. V was pared by 3 bases and J by 4 bases, with 6 bases of the junction left unmatched. Per the germline V gene, CDR1 is MNHNS and CDR2 is SASEGT. CDR3: CASSELTSQYNEQFF. The CDR3 DNA reads TGTGCCAGCAGTGAGCTGACTAGCCAGTACAATGAGCAGTTCTTC.

The V and J genes are TRBV6-4 and TRBJ2-7; 9 nucleotides align to TRBD1. Per germline, CDR1 MRHNA and CDR2 SNTAGT. The CDR3 length is 15 residues. V shed 1 base and J 3 bases; nucleotides not matched to a gene: 4. CDR3 DNA sequence: TGTGCCAGCAGTGACTACAGGGGGCACGACTACGAGCAGTACTTC. Amino acids: CASSDYRGHDYEQYF.

This chain uses TRBV6-1 with TRBJ2-7, with D unclear. Germline V CDR1 and CDR2: MNHNS, SASEGT. The CDR3 has 15 residues. Trimming removed 1 base from V and 0 bases from J, with 10 bases in between. CDR3 DNA sequence: TGTGCCAGCAGTGAAGGTAGTACTATCTCCTACGAGCAGTACTTC. Translating gives CASSEGSTISYEQYF.

The rearrangement joins TRBV5-8 to TRBJ2-2, with 8 bases fitting TRBD1. Looked up from germline, CDR1 is SGHTS and CDR2 is YDEGEE. V shed 0 bases and J 7 bases; nucleotides not matched to a gene: 8. This CDR3 region has 16 residues. Here the CDR3 reads CASSLAGAGGHGELFF. The CDR3 DNA sequence: TGTGCCAGCAGCTTGGCCGGGGCAGGGGGCCACGGGGAGCTGTTTTTT. Variable domain in full (rest from reference TRBV5-8 and TRBJ2-2): EAGVTQSPTHLIKTRGQQATLRCSPISGHTSVYWYQQALGLGLQFLLWYDEGEERNRGNFPPRFSGRQFPNYSSELNVNALELEDSALYLCASSLAGAGGHGELFFGEGSRLTVL.

The chain couples TRBV19 to TRBJ2-5; possible D gene TRBD1, 5 bases. Trimming cost V 3 bases and J 4 bases, with 9 bases left between them. From germline, CDR1 is LNHDA and CDR2 SQIVND (reference sequence). The CDR3 is 13 amino acids. This CDR3 reads CASSIQGGETQYF. The CDR3 coding sequence is TGTGCCAGTAGTATCCAGGGTGGAGAGACCCAGTACTTC.

This clone was recorded only once. In nucleotides, the CDR3 is TGTGCCAGCAGCTTAAGGGGGACGGGGTTACACAATGAGCAGTTCTTC. It encodes CASSLRGTGLHNEQFF. V and J are TRBV7-8 and TRBJ2-1; perhaps TRBD1 as D (6 bases). Per the germline V gene, CDR1 is SGHVS and CDR2 is FQNEAQ. This CDR3 comprises 16 residues. The V end lost 2 bases, the J end lost 5 bases, and 16 bases lay between the germline ends.

In its sample, this clone was seen once. Mismatch with germline at one junction end may stem from a read error. This sequence joins TRBV7-9 and TRBJ1-1; 8 nucleotides align to TRBD1. Looked up from germline, CDR1 is SEHNR and CDR2 is FQNEAQ (reference sequence). The CDR3 length is 9 residues. The CDR3 DNA is TGTGCCAGCAGCTCACAGGGGGATTTT. Translating it yields CASSSQGDF.

Here the CDR3 DNA reads TGTGCCAGCAGCGTAGACAGGGGGACCTACAATGAGCAGTTCTTC. Translation: CASSVDRGTYNEQFF. This chain links TRBV9 with TRBJ2-1; 8 nucleotides agree with TRBD1. The CDR3 has 15 amino acids. The J segment lost 2 bases and the V segment lost 0 bases, leaving 1 base of the junction unmatched. Germline assignment: CDR1 SGDLS and CDR2 YYNGEE.

V gene TRBV2 combines with J gene TRBJ2-3; D is unresolved. The germline V and J ends were trimmed by 5 bases and 3 bases, with 6 bases remaining between them. Germline V gene lookup returns CDR1 SNHLY and CDR2 FYNNEI. The CDR3 extends over 12 amino acids. The CDR3 region is CASSPRTDTQYF. CDR3 DNA sequence: TGTGCCAGCAGTCCCCGTACAGATACGCAGTATTTT.

This chain connects TRBV11-2 to TRBJ2-4; possible D gene TRBD2, 6 bases. Deletions cut 3 bases from V and 5 bases from J, with 11 bases between. This CDR3 has 14 amino acids. Germline V gene lookup returns CDR1 SGHAT and CDR2 FQNNGV. CDR3 sequence (DNA): TGTGCCAGCAGCTTGGAGGGCCCTGAAAACATTCAGTACTTC. Its protein product is CASSLEGPENIQYF.

The chain employs TRBV10-3 and TRBJ2-5; the D gene is possibly TRBD1 (7 bases). Trimming pared 2 bases from V and 4 bases from J, leaving 23 bases between. This CDR3 has 18 residues. Germline lookup yields CDR1 ENHRY and CDR2 SYGVKD. CDR3 DNA sequence: TGTGCCATCAGTGAGGTCACGGGGGTATGGGGACAGCGAGAGACCCAGTACTTC. This encodes CAISEVTGVWGQRETQYF.

This rearrangement joins TRBV4-2 to TRBJ1-6, with 9 bases lining up with TRBD1. With V trimmed by 5 bases and J by 10 bases, 9 bases remained unmatched. CDR1 and CDR2 (germline): LGHNA, YNFKEQ. This CDR3 comprises 15 residues. CDR3 bases: TGTGCCAGCAGCGGAAGGGGACAGGGTCCCTCACCCCTCCACTTT. Translated: CASSGRGQGPSPLHF.

V gene TRBV6-4 combines with J gene TRBJ1-2; D is uncertain. The CDR3 is 15 amino acids. V was pared by 0 bases and J by 11 bases, with 19 bases between. Germline CDR1 is MRHNA and CDR2 is SNTAGT. For the CDR3, the DNA is TGTGCCAGCAGTGACTCGTCAAAAGCCCCGAGAAAATACACCTTC. Protein sequence: CASSDSSKAPRKYTF.

The chain employs TRBV2 and TRBJ1-6; 9 positions match TRBD1. The CDR3 contains 15 residues. Trimming removed 6 bases from V and 10 bases from J; junction bases left unmatched: 10. Per the germline V gene, CDR1 is SNHLY and CDR2 is FYNNEI. CDR3 sequence: CASSFGQGFNSPLHF. CDR3 coding DNA: TGTGCCAGCAGCTTCGGACAGGGGTTTAACTCACCCCTCCACTTT.

V gene TRBV9 combines with J gene TRBJ2-5, with 8 bases fitting TRBD2. Trimming removed 2 bases from V and 1 base from J; junction bases left unmatched: 4. There are 15 residues in the CDR3. Germline CDR1 is SGDLS and CDR2 is YYNGEE. The CDR3 protein is CASSVGSGSQETQYF. CDR3 DNA: TGTGCCAGCAGCGTGGGGAGCGGGAGCCAAGAGACCCAGTACTTC.

The J gene is TRBJ2-1, the V gene TRBV5-8, with D perhaps matching TRBD2 (5 bases). V lost 4 bases and J lost 9, with 20 bases in between. Germline lookup yields CDR1 SGHTS and CDR2 YDEGEE. This CDR3 is 15 amino acids long. The CDR3 is CASSHTRNLVGEQFF. The CDR3 DNA reads TGTGCCAGCAGCCATACTAGAAACCTCGTCGGTGAGCAGTTCTTC.

This chain links TRBV4-2 with TRBJ2-7; 9 nucleotides agree with TRBD2. This CDR3 comprises 17 residues. V shed 4 bases, J shed 2 bases, and the junction held 12 bases outside the gene matches. Germline values: CDR1 LGHNA, CDR2 YNFKEQ. CDR3 nucleotides: TGTGCCAGCAGCCCTAGTCCTCTAGCGGGGCTAACCTACGAGCAGTACTTC. Protein: CASSPSPLAGLTYEQYF.

The rearrangement joins TRBV18 to TRBJ1-2, with 9 bases matching TRBD1. The CDR3 is 17 residues long. The V gene's germline CDR1 is KGHSH and CDR2 LQKENI. With V trimmed by 2 bases and J by 4 bases, 11 bases remained unmatched. The CDR3 bases are TGTGCCAGCTCACCAGAGTCAGGACAGGGGAATTTCTATGGCTACACCTTC. It encodes CASSPESGQGNFYGYTF.

V usage is TRBV4-1 and J usage is TRBJ1-1; perhaps TRBD1 as D (5 bases). The CDR3 sequence is 17 residues long. With 0 bases removed from V and 1 base from J, the gap between germline ends came to 15 bases. CDR1 and CDR2 from the germline V gene are MGHRA and YSYEKL. The DNA for the CDR3 is TGCGCCAGCAGCCAAGACCCAGACAAGGGGCCGAACACTGAAGCTTTCTTT. Protein sequence: CASSQDPDKGPNTEAFF.

The gene calls are TRBV5-4 and TRBJ2-3, with D perhaps TRBD2 (6 bases). V was cut by 5 bases and J by 2 bases, with 15 bases left in between. The CDR3 loop spans 15 amino acids. In germline, CDR1 is SGHNT, CDR2 YYREEE (reference sequence). The chain's CDR3 is CASRLSGGNTDTQYF. The CDR3 nucleotides are TGTGCCAGCAGGCTATCAGGAGGGAACACAGATACGCAGTATTTT.

This clone has just a few counts. This chain uses TRBV5-4 with TRBJ2-6; 7 bases are shared with TRBD1. V dropped 4 bases and J dropped 5; count of bases not matched to a gene: 9. This CDR3 is 16 amino acids long. Germline assignment: CDR1 SGHNT and CDR2 YYREEE (reference sequence). The DNA of the CDR3 is TGTGCCAGCAGCCAAGGGACAGATCTCTGGGCCAACGTCCTGACTTTC. Translating gives CASSQGTDLWANVLTF.

V is TRBV14 and J is TRBJ2-3, with a possible D match to TRBD2 (6 bases). Per germline, CDR1 SGHDN and CDR2 FVKESK. This CDR3 is 17 amino acids long. V was pared by 0 bases and J by 4 bases, with 17 bases between. The CDR3 DNA reads as TGTGCCAGCAGCCAAGATTTGAGGCAGGGCGGGGCAGATACGCAGTATTTT. Its translation: CASSQDLRQGGADTQYF.